These 13 T cell receptor beta chains were all obtained from the same sample, sequenced in a study of blood T cell repertoires in COVID-19. Sequencing used immunoSEQ multiplex PCR; TCRdb keeps in-frame clones, though not all of them. The repertoire includes a few hundred thousand clones, roughly 87% of them detected once, and less than 5% sits in the top ten. Sequenced: peripheral blood. These receptors were taken from a woman aged 35 to 49 who had recovered from COVID-19.

The chain has TRBV7-6 and TRBJ2-7; 9 nucleotides line up with TRBD1. J was trimmed by 3 bases and V by 2 bases; bases with no gene match: 2. The CDR3 contains 14 residues. Germline CDR1 is SGHVS and CDR2 is FNYEAQ. The CDR3 sequence is CASSLTGGVYEQYF. In nucleotides, the CDR3 is TGTGCCAGCAGCTTAACAGGGGGCGTCTACGAGCAGTACTTC.

The chain links TRBV19 to TRBJ1-5; 8 bases line up with TRBD1. V dropped 4 bases and J dropped 3; count of bases not matched to a gene: 5. The germline gives CDR1 LNHDA, CDR2 SQIVND (reference sequence). The CDR3 contains 15 residues. CDR3 sequence reads: CASSTQGQDNQPQHF. The CDR3 nucleotides are TGTGCCAGTAGTACGCAGGGACAGGACAATCAGCCCCAGCATTTT.

The genes are TRBV7-2 and TRBJ2-5; 7 bases match TRBD1. The CDR3 covers 15 residues. V gave up 3 bases and J gave up 1 base; unmatched junction bases: 5. Germline V CDR1 and CDR2: SGHTA, FQGNSA. CDR3 nucleotide sequence: TGTGCCAGCAGCTTTGGGACAGCATTCCAAGAGACCCAGTACTTC. It is translated as CASSFGTAFQETQYF.

The chain links TRBV5-4 to TRBJ1-4, with 8 bases matching TRBD1. Germline CDR1 reads SGHNT; CDR2 reads YYREEE (reference sequence). The ends lost 1 base at V and 8 bases at J; junction bases unmatched: 7. The CDR3 covers 15 residues. CDR3: CASSLLAGGSEKLFF. CDR3 nucleotides: TGTGCCAGCAGCTTGTTGGCAGGGGGCAGCGAAAAACTGTTTTTT.

This clone was detected only once. The chain couples TRBV29-1 to TRBJ1-2, with D maybe TRBD1 (6 bases). CDR1 is SQVTM and CDR2 is ANQGSEA in the germline V gene. The CDR3 has 12 amino acids. Trimming removed 6 bases at V and 0 bases at J, with 8 bases between. The CDR3 protein is CSVRTANYGYTF. The CDR3 nucleotides are TGCAGCGTCCGGACAGCTAACTATGGCTACACCTTC.

The gene calls are TRBV5-4 and TRBJ2-1; 8 nucleotides line up with TRBD2. Germline V CDR1 and CDR2: SGHNT, YYREEE (reference sequence). Losses at the gene ends were 4 bases for V and 2 bases for J; bases not matched to a gene: 8. The CDR3 length is 16 residues. DNA for the CDR3: TGTGCCAGCAGCCTGACGGCGGGGGGAGCCTACAATGAGCAGTTCTTC. It yields the protein CASSLTAGGAYNEQFF.

The CDR3 loop reads CASSPTSGTPYNEQFF. The CDR3 region has the DNA TGTGCCAGCAGCCCCACTAGCGGGACTCCCTACAATGAGCAGTTCTTC. The chain recombines TRBV5-4 with TRBJ2-1, with 10 nucleotides matching TRBD2. Trimming cost V 4 bases and J 2 bases; bases outside gene matches: 6. Germline V lookup: CDR1 SGHNT, CDR2 YYREEE (reference sequence). This CDR3 contains 16 residues.

The chain recombines TRBV7-2 with TRBJ2-7; the match to TRBD2 covers 10 bases. Germline lookup yields CDR1 SGHTA and CDR2 FQGNSA. Losses at the gene ends were 4 bases for V and 0 bases for J; bases not matched to a gene: 6. CDR3 size: 16 residues. CDR3 sequence: CASSSLAGASSYEQYF. As DNA, the CDR3 is TGTGCCAGCAGCTCCCTAGCGGGGGCCAGCTCCTACGAGCAGTACTTC.

The chain recombines TRBV28 with TRBJ2-1, with D possibly matching TRBD1 (5 bases). CDR3 length: 14 amino acids. Germline values: CDR1 MDHEN, CDR2 SYDVKM. The V gene lost 5 bases and the J gene lost 1 base, with 9 bases spanning the gap. CDR3 protein: CASSEDRSYNEQFF. CDR3 coding DNA: TGTGCCAGCAGTGAAGACAGATCCTACAATGAGCAGTTCTTC.

This chain uses TRBV10-2 with TRBJ2-7, with no clear D. The CDR3 is 12 amino acids. V was clipped by 8 bases and J by 4 bases, with 12 bases between them. The germline gives CDR1 WSHSY, CDR2 SAAADI. This CDR3 reads CASGATKYEQYF. The CDR3 nucleotides read TGCGCCAGCGGAGCCACGAAGTACGAGCAGTACTTC.

The chain couples TRBV6-5 to TRBJ1-5; 7 bases agree with TRBD1. The CDR3 extends over 14 amino acids. Germline V gives CDR1 MNHEY, CDR2 SVGAGI. Trimming removed 6 bases from V and 7 bases from J; junction bases left unmatched: 9. The CDR3 loop is CASSLRTGNQPQHF. DNA for the CDR3: TGTGCCAGCAGCCTCCGGACAGGTAACCAGCCCCAGCATTTT.

The rearrangement joins TRBV6-2 or TRBV6-3 to TRBJ2-1; 9 positions agree with TRBD2. V shed 0 bases, J shed 11 bases, and the junction held 17 bases outside the gene matches. There are 18 residues in the CDR3. CDR1 and CDR2 (germline): MNHEY, SVGEGT. CDR3 nucleotide sequence: TGTGCCAGCAGTTACTCCTGGCGGGAGGGGATGGTCGGGGCTAAGCAGTTCTTC. Its translation: CASSYSWREGMVGAKQFF.

This clone occurred once. V is TRBV2 and J is TRBJ1-3; no definite D call. V lost 4 bases and J lost 4, with 8 bases in between. The CDR3 spans 13 residues. In germline, CDR1 is SNHLY, CDR2 FYNNEI. CDR3 DNA: TGTGCCAGCAGTGTTATACTAGGAAACACCATATATTTT. Residues: CASSVILGNTIYF.